This T cell receptor (beta chain) is from a study of blood T cell repertoires in COVID-19. Study as a whole: Acute and convalescent COVID-19 samples came from the United States, Italy and Spain. Nucleic acid was either cDNA or gDNA, and it came from T cells, B-cell-depleted T cells, or PBMCs.

Original analysis: Estimates of nucleated cell counts were drawn from the amplification of reference gene primers. Profiling relied on immunoSEQ multiplex PCR, and the TCRdb table lists in-frame clones only, not all of them. V, J and clone size reflect that table, while D and trimming were determined from the DNA. Of about 340,000 clones listed, around four fifths are singletons. This receptor was taken from a man aged 25-45 years with active or convalescent COVID-19. Sequencing was carried out using peripheral blood.

CDR3 in DNA: TGTGCCAGCACCCAGGGGTATAATTCACCCCTCCACTTT. Its translation: CASTQGYNSPLHF. The chain uses TRBV12-3 or TRBV12-4 and TRBJ1-6, with TRBD1 as a possible D gene (6 bases). The CDR3 extends over 13 amino acids. Deletions cut 7 bases from V and 4 bases from J, with 8 bases between.